The 4 T cell receptor beta chains presented below share a single source sample, sequenced in a study of T cells in Graves' hyperthyroidism and ophthalmopathy. Using RNA transcripts as the source, TCR beta CDR3 regions were amplified. HTBI primers drove first-round RT-PCR of the TCR CDR3. TCRdb re-analysed the multiplex PCR reads in MiXCR, keeping a single row per CDR3 protein. This sample yields hundreds of thousands of distinct CDR3 sequences, of which under 15% are seen a single time; approximately 13% belongs to the top ten. Sequencing was performed on blood. The origin of the receptors is a man between 18 and 29 years old with Graves' ophthalmopathy.

A few counts support this clonotype. The genes are TRBV24-1 and TRBJ1-1; 8 bases map to TRBD1. Germline V gene lookup returns CDR1 KGHDR and CDR2 SFDVKD. Trimming cost V 2 bases and J 11 bases; bases outside gene matches: 9. The CDR3 extends over 14 amino acids. CDR3 coding DNA: TGTGCCACCAGTGATTCAAACGGTCGACAGGGGGCTTTCTTT. Encoded protein: CATSDSNGRQGAFF.

This clonotype was picked up a small number of times. The gene calls are TRBV9 and TRBJ2-2; 11 bases map to TRBD2. The CDR3 totals 16 residues. Germline trimming cut 7 bases from V and 1 base from J; bases unmatched to any gene: 6. Germline CDR1 reads SGDLS; CDR2 reads YYNGEE. The CDR3 coding sequence is TGTGCCAGCGACCTTAGCGGGAGGGGGAACACCGGGGAGCTGTTTTTT. The encoded protein is CASDLSGRGNTGELFF.

This clonotype has ten or more counts. The chain couples TRBV27 to TRBJ1-1, with D perhaps matching TRBD1 (5 bases). This CDR3 region has 14 residues. In germline, CDR1 is MNHEY, CDR2 SMNVEV (reference sequence). V dropped 6 bases and J dropped 4 bases, with 15 bases sitting between them. This CDR3 is CASRPGTFSTEAFF. DNA for the CDR3: TGTGCCAGCAGGCCCGGGACTTTCAGCACTGAAGCTTTCTTT.

The chain carries TRBV19 and TRBJ2-7; D may correspond to TRBD1 or TRBD2 (5 bases each). The V gene's germline CDR1 is LNHDA and CDR2 SQIVND (reference sequence). This CDR3 spans 14 amino acids. Trimming removed 1 base at V and 4 bases at J, with 11 bases between. The CDR3, as DNA: TGTGCCAGTAGTATAGGGGGCGGAGGTTACGAGCAGTACTTC. As protein: CASSIGGGGYEQYF. Using reference TRBV19 and TRBJ2-7 for the parts outside the CDR3, the full variable domain is DGGITQSPKYLFRKEGQNVTLSCEQNLNHDAMYWYRQDPGQGLRLIYYSQIVNDFQKGDIAEGYSVSREKKESFPLTVTSAQKNPTAFYLCASSIGGGGYEQYFGPGTRLTVT.